This T cell receptor (beta chain) comes out of a study of cytomegalovirus exposure and HLA in healthy donors (dated by TCRdb to about 2017). In terms of the full investigation: An earlier analysis of several hundred of the donors reported about 280 Gb of sequence data and roughly 120 million unique TCR beta sequences obtained from approximately 180 million T cells. The study profiled the T cell repertoires of around 700 subjects by immunosequencing and related them to cytomegalovirus serostatus. Across around 400 genotyped donors of the cohort, an average of about 240,000 unique TCR beta nucleotide sequences per donor were sequenced, and about a sixth of those sequences were non-productive. To decide whether each TCR beta V gene segment behaved as functional or pseudogenic, an earlier analysis of nearly 600 of the donors relied on high-throughput TCR beta sequencing. The study aimed to test whether signatures of past pathogen exposure could be identified by cataloging public T cell receptors. High-throughput TCR immunosequencing, statistical association of individual TCRs with disease status, and machine learning were combined to predict cytomegalovirus infection status. In the later analysis, no new phenotypic data were used to find candidate immune exposures; instead, reliance was placed on TCR beta sequences and their occurrence across donors. All discovery cohort repertoires had been generated on a single sequencing platform. Genome-wide SNP genotypes for about three fifths of the roughly 670 donors were used in a later genetic analysis, which treated that subset as a discovery cohort. Along with the roughly 670-subject first cohort, a separate validation cohort of 120 different subjects was used. An early release that covered fewer than 750 HLA-typed donors contained approximately 300 gigabases of sequencing data and 85 million to 100 million unique TCR sequences. The genetic ancestry cluster associated with self-reported Caucasian donors included 70% to 85% of the approximately 400 genotyped donors. HLA typing covered class I and class II loci at four-digit resolution. Roughly 5 DR-DQ haplotypes were handled as single units for association and clustering, since linkage in the cohort was strong. Typing coverage varied by locus: roughly 620-640 donors for A, B, C, DRB1 and DQB1; around 560 for DQA1; more than 600 for DPA1; under 490 for DPB1. A later analysis re-examined previously published TCR beta repertoires from 500 to 700 donors and added high-resolution HLA genotyping to investigate patterns of TCR occurrence. Donor age, sex, ethnicity and CMV serostatus were compiled alongside the repertoire data.

Receptors were amplified or captured by the immunoSEQ multiplex PCR assay. The multiplex PCR relied on a mix of 60 forward primers for TCR Vbeta segments and 13 reverse primers for TCR Jbeta segments. A multiplex PCR assay on genomic DNA amplified the CDR3 region of rearranged TCR beta genes. The amplified TCR beta libraries were sequenced on the Illumina HiSeq System as 87-base-pair reads. As for how the authors treated the data: In a later analysis, some 80 million unique TCR beta chains were counted across the approximately 670 repertoires, and around 10 million of these chains were shared by at least two donors. A nearest-neighbor algorithm error-corrected the raw reads and collapsed the reads into unique sequences, merging closely related sequences to remove PCR and sequencing errors. CDR3 sequences were aligned to IMGT reference sequences to assign V, D and J gene segments. For a sequence to be retained, at least a six-nucleotide match to both a V gene segment and a J gene segment was required. Rearrangements were classified as productive when the CDR3 lacked stop codons and remained in frame with V and J, and all other rearrangements were classified as non-productive. Following IMGT convention, CDR3 was defined as the stretch from the second conserved V-encoded cysteine to the conserved J-encoded phenylalanine. In an earlier analysis of roughly 610 of the donors, sequences lacking an unambiguous match to a single V gene segment were excluded. In an earlier analysis of about 590 of the donors, a V segment was called functional when productive rearrangements were above 56.7%, and segregating when the standard deviation between donors exceeded 5%. To diagnose cytomegalovirus status from the catalog of TCR beta chain sequences, a statistical classification framework was built. V and J gene assignment, in a later analysis, came from comparing TCR nucleotide sequences with IMGT/GENE-DB human TR gene sequences. In a later analysis, CDR3 sequences and most-parsimonious VDJ recombination scenarios were assigned using the TCRdist pipeline. A later analysis defined each TCR beta chain by its CDR3 amino acid sequence plus V-gene family, and excluded reads lacking a unique V-gene family. A later analysis removed 500 to 650 highly shared, low-generation-probability nucleotide sequences to deal with suspected cross-contamination and a sequencing artifact. In a later analysis, a clonal expansion index was calculated for each public chain from normalized within-repertoire ranks of inferred template counts. In a later analysis, generation probabilities were computed with a VDJ recombination model fitted to out-of-frame rearrangements, and the resulting probabilities were checked against IGoR. In a later analysis, hypergeometric tests were used to score TCR-TCR, TCR-HLA and TCR-CMV co-occurrence, with a repertoire-size bias correction applied to TCR pairs. False discovery rates were estimated in a later analysis by permuting HLA or CMV assignments 20 times. In a later analysis, co-occurring TCRs were grouped using DBSCAN, and TCRdist sequence similarity was added for clustering within HLA-allele-positive subsets. Repertoires with fewer than 30,000 or more than 120,000 public chains, plus five repertoires with anomalous nucleotide sharing, were excluded from co-occurrence clustering. TCRdb limited this immuneACCESS table to in-frame rearrangements with V and J called. A share of clones is missing; checked studies link under half to unresolved V genes, and the rest is unexplained. D and trimming come from the DNA, and the V and J calls and clone size come from that table. A total of some 220,000 clones appear in this sample, more than 70% of them only once. The ten largest clones add up to less than 0.6% of the sample.

Overall study outcomes, separate from this receptor: Compared with equally common non-associated chains, HLA-associated TCR beta chains in a later analysis were more clonally expanded and had lower generation probabilities. Sequencing depth was assumed to be roughly uniform across donors in the presence/absence analyses, though that assumption may not hold. The study listed 150 to 200 TCR beta chains as associated with cytomegalovirus. Specific HLA alleles were associated with some 15,000 TCR beta sequences at a false discovery rate of 0.05 in a later analysis. In an earlier analysis of approximately 590 of the donors, most TCR beta V segments appeared in productive rearrangements about 90% or about 30% of the time, broadly matching IMGT annotations. Only TCR beta chains were sequenced in this cohort, and the absence of alpha or paired-chain data limited detectable features. Because some donors lacked HLA typing at each locus, the association tests relied only on the typed subset. A later analysis found that most CMV-associated TCR beta chains appeared HLA-restricted, with HLA associations seemingly driven largely by CMV exposure. In vitro tests confirmed that a few of the cytomegalovirus-associated TCR beta chains recognize cytomegalovirus antigens. Strong co-occurrence of HLA alleles, especially DR and DQ, made assigning TCR associations to individual alleles difficult. Because counts were too low, under 20 rarely observed V segments, including chromosome 9 orphons, were left out of the earlier analysis of over 550 of the donors. A group of highly shared sequence variants was considered likely to be a technical artifact of the sequencing pipeline. Correlated functional status among segregating V segments might be attributable to linkage disequilibrium, but an unknown experimental factor could not be ruled out. An association between a missense DCLRE1C variant and V-gene and J-gene trimming of TCR beta chains was found in a later genetic analysis and replicated in an independent cohort. Some IMGT-functional V segments, including TRBV6-2 and TRBV6-3, could not be told apart with the 87-base-pair reads, so those segments were excluded. Compared with the approximately 700-donor mean, donors in an Asian-associated ancestry cluster had fewer N-insertions in productive TCRs, according to a later genetic analysis. A later analysis reported that several top co-occurrence clusters appeared linked to parvovirus B19, influenza, CMV and Epstein-Barr virus. CMV serostatus was the only immune exposure information available for the cohort. The classifier was reported to diagnose cytomegalovirus status with high specificity and sensitivity in both the original cohort and the validation cohort. In a later analysis, TCR association rates were found to vary across HLA loci, with the most associated TCRs seen for DRB1 alleles and the fewest for HLA-C alleles. Across donors, most TCR sequences were observed very rarely, whereas some public TCRs were present in many individuals. It was suggested by the authors that the approach could potentially be generalized to other disease states and immunological phenotypes. A further reported finding was that TCR beta sequences accurately predicted the HLA-A and HLA-B alleles for most subjects in the first cohort.

In the case of this clone: This clone's antigen is unknown. Base qualities were left out, and no much larger clone turns up one base away.

Via the germline V gene, CDR1 is MNHNS and CDR2 SASEGT. The CDR3, cysteine through phenylalanine, is 14 amino acids long. The retained sequence is limited to the CDR3, 42 bases, with the frame set at the first base. The V and J ends are trimmed by 6 bases and 3 bases, leaving 14 bases between them. The cohort comprised 670 or so healthy bone marrow donors. At the time of sampling, every cohort member was nominally healthy, though immune exposures that went unrecorded were likely present. The donor tested CMV seronegative, placing the donor among the 350 or so seronegative members of the cohort. Every donor gave a peripheral blood sample, and the peripheral blood mononuclear cells from that sample were used for TCR beta sequencing. The Qiagen DNeasy Blood Extraction Kit was used to extract genomic DNA from the blood cell samples.

Source material: PBMCs. This clonotype was sampled from a boy aged 5-17 years in good health and CMV-seronegative. The sequence joins TRBV6-1 to TRBJ1-2; the D gene is perhaps TRBD1, on 6 matching bases. The sequenced DNA is TGTGCCAGCAGAGGAACAGGGTTCGACTATGGCTACACCTTC. This gives the protein CASRGTGFDYGYTF.